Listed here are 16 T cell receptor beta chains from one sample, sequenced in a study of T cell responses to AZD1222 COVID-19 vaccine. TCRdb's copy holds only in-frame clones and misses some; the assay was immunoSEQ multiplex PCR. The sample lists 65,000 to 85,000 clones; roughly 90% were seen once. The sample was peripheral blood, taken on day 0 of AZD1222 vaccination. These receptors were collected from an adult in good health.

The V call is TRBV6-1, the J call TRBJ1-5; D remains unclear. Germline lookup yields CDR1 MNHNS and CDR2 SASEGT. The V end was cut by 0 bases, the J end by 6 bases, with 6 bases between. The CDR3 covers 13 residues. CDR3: CASSEAGAQPQHF. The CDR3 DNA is TGTGCCAGCAGTGAAGCTGGAGCTCAGCCCCAGCATTTT.

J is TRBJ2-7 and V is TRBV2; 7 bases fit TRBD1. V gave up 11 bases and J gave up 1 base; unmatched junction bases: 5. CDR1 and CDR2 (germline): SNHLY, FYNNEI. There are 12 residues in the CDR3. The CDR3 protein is CAGDSGSYEQYF. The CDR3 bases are TGTGCCGGGGACAGTGGTTCCTACGAGCAGTACTTC.

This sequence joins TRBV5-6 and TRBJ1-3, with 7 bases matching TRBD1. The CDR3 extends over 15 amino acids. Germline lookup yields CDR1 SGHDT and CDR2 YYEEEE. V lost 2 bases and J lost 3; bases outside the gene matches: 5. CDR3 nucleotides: TGTGCCAGCAGCTTCAAGGGGGCGGGTGGAAACACCATATATTTT. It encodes CASSFKGAGGNTIYF. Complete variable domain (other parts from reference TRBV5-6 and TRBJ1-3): DAGVTQSPTHLIKTRGQQVTLRCSPKSGHDTVSWYQQALGQGPQFIFQYYEEEERQRGNFPDRFSGHQFPNYSSELNVNALLLGDSALYLCASSFKGAGGNTIYFGEGSWLTVV.

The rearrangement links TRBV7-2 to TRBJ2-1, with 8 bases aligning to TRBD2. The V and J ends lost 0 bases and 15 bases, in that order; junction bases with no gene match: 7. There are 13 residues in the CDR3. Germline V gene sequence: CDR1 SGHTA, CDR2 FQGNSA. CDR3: CASSLALGTRRFF. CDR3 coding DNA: TGTGCCAGCAGCTTAGCGCTCGGGACTAGGAGGTTCTTC.

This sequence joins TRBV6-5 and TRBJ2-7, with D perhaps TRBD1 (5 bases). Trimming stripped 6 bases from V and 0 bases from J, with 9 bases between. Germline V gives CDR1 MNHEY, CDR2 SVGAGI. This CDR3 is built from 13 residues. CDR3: CASRQVPSYEQYF. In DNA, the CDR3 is TGTGCCAGCAGACAGGTACCCTCCTACGAGCAGTACTTC.

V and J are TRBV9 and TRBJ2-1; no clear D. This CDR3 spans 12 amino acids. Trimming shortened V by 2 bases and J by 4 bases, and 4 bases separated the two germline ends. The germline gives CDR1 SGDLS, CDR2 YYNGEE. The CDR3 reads CASSVGYNEQFF. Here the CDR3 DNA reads TGTGCCAGCAGCGTGGGATACAATGAGCAGTTCTTC.

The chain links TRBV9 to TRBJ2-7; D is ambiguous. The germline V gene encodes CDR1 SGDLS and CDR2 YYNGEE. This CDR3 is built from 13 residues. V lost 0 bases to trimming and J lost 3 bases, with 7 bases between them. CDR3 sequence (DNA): TGTGCCAGCAGCGTAGGTAGTGTCTACGAGCAGTACTTC. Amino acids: CASSVGSVYEQYF.

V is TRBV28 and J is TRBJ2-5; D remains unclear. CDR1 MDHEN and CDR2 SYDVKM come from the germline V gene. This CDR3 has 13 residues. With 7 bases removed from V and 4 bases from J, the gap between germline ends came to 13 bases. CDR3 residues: CASITATRETQYF. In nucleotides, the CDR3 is TGTGCCAGCATAACAGCGACTCGAGAGACCCAGTACTTC.

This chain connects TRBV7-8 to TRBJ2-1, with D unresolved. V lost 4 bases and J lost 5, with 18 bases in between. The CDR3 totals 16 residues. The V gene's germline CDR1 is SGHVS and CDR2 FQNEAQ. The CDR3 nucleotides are TGTGCCAGCAGCTCCCCGTTGCTAGAAACCCACAATGAGCAGTTCTTC. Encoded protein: CASSSPLLETHNEQFF.

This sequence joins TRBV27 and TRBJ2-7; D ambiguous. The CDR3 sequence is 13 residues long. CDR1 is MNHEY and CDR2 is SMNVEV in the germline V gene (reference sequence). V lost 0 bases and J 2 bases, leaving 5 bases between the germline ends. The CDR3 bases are TGTGCCAGCAGTTTATCCGGAGCCTACGAGCAGTACTTC. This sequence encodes CASSLSGAYEQYF.

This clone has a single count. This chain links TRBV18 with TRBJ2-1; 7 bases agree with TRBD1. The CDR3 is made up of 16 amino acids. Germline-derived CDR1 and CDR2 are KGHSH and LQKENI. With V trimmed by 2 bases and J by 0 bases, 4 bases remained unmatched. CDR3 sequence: CASSPTGASSYNEQFF. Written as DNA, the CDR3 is TGTGCCAGCTCACCAACAGGGGCCAGCTCCTACAATGAGCAGTTCTTC.

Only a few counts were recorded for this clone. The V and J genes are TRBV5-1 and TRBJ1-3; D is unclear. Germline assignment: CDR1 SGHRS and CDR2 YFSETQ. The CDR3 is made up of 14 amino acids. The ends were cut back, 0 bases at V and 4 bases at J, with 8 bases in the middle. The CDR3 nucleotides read TGCGCCAGCAGCTTGGCGGGAAGGGGAAACACCATATATTTT. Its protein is CASSLAGRGNTIYF.

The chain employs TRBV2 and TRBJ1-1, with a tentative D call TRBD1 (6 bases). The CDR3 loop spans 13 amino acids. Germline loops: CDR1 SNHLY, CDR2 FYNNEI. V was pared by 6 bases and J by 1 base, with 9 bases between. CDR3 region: CASSQQGNTEAFF. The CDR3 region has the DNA TGTGCCAGCAGCCAACAGGGGAACACTGAAGCTTTCTTT. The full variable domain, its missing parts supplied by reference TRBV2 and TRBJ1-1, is EPEVTQTPSHQVTQMGQEVILRCVPISNHLYFYWYRQILGQKVEFLVSFYNNEISEKSEIFDDQFSVERPDGSNFTLKIRSTKLEDSAMYFCASSQQGNTEAFFGQGTRLTVV.

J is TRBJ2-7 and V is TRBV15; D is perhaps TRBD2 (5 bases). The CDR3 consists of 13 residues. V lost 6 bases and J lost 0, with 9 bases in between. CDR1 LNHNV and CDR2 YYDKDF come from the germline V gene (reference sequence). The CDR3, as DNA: TGTGCCACCAGTACGGGGAGCTCCTACGAGCAGTACTTC. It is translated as CATSTGSSYEQYF.

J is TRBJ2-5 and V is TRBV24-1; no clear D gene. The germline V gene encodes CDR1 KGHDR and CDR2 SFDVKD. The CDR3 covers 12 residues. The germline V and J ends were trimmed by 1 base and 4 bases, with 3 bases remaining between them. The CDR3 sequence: CATSDFLETQYF. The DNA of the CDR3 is TGTGCCACCAGTGATTTCCTAGAGACCCAGTACTTC.

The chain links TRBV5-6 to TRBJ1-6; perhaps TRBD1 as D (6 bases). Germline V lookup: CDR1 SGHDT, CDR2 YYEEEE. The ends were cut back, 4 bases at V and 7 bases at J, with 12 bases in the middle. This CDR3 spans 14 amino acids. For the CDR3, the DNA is TGTGCCAGCAGCCTCACAGGGACCAATTCACCCCTCCACTTT. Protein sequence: CASSLTGTNSPLHF. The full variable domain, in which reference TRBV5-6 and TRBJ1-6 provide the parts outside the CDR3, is DAGVTQSPTHLIKTRGQQVTLRCSPKSGHDTVSWYQQALGQGPQFIFQYYEEEERQRGNFPDRFSGHQFPNYSSELNVNALLLGDSALYLCASSLTGTNSPLHFGNGTRLTVT.